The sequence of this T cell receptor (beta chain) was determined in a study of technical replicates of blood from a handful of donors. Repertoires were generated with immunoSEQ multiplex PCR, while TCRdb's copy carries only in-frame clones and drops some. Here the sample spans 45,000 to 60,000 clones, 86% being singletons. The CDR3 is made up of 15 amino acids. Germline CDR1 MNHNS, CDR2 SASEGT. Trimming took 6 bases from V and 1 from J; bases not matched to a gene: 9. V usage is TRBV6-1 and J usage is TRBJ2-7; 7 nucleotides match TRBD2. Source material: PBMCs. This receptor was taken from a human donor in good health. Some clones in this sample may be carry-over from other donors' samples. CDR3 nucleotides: TGTGCCAGCAGCCCCGAAGCGGGGTCTTCCTACGAGCAGTACTTC. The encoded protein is CASSPEAGSSYEQYF.